This TCR beta chain was profiled in a study of blood T cells in healthy people across ages. Study details: Through template switching, about one barcoded beta molecule was captured per two T cells, as measured in model experiments.

A second PCR, run for about 7 to 11 cycles, used a sample-barcoded 5' primer plus a J-beta primer mix. Every molecule of cDNA carried a tag from a template-switch adaptor with 12 random nucleotides. TCRdb called the 5' RACE reads again in MiXCR, with one record for every CDR3 protein. Among about 1.4 million distinct CDR3 sequences listed, approximately 59% were seen once. Comments on this clonotype: No antigen is known for it.

Donor samples were obtained from healthy Caucasian individuals from Russia, aged about 6 to 90. Study-level results: TCR beta diversity, measured per million T cells, fell in a roughly linear way with age.

The sample consisted of blood. The TCR originated in a man aged 18-30 years in good health.

The CDR3 region is CSVGGIMNTEAFF. The CDR3 DNA reads TGCAGCGTTGGTGGCATCATGAACACTGAAGCTTTCTTT. The chain joins TRBV29-1 to TRBJ1-1, with D uncertain. Trimming cost V 4 bases and J 0 bases, with 9 bases left between them. There are 13 residues in the CDR3. The germline CDR1 and CDR2 sequences are SQVTM and ANQGSEA.